These 6 T cell receptor beta chains came from one sample sequenced in a study of CD8+ T cells in alopecia areata. Noted treatment: oral pan-JAK inhibitor, 5-10 mg twice daily. Investigators isolated RNA and reverse transcribed it into cDNA to act as the sequencing template. Data came from immunoSEQ multiplex PCR; TCRdb stores just in-frame clones and leaves some out. The repertoire has fewer than 110,000 clones, 80% to 90% of them found once; the top ten carry 11%. Sequencing was performed on CD8+ T cells sorted from blood, taken around week 34, from a patient treated with tofacitinib. Every receptor here comes from a human donor with alopecia areata.

This chain uses TRBV10-3 with TRBJ2-1; possible D gene TRBD2, 6 bases. Trimming removed 2 bases from V and 0 bases from J, with 20 bases in between. Germline V gene data show CDR1 as ENHRY and CDR2 as SYGVKD. The CDR3 loop spans 19 amino acids. Here the CDR3 reads CAISETKERAVSSYNEQFF. DNA for the CDR3: TGTGCCATCAGTGAGACTAAGGAGCGGGCGGTAAGCTCCTACAATGAGCAGTTCTTC.

This chain joins TRBV4-1 and TRBJ2-5; tentative D call: TRBD1 (6 bases). Germline values: CDR1 MGHRA, CDR2 YSYEKL. The CDR3 spans 17 residues. Trimming shortened V by 0 bases and J by 0 bases, and 14 bases separated the two germline ends. This CDR3 reads CASSQDPGEDDQETQYF. The CDR3 DNA sequence: TGCGCCAGCAGCCAAGATCCAGGGGAAGACGACCAAGAGACCCAGTACTTC.

In this sample, this clone turned up a few times. The chain combines TRBV30 with TRBJ2-7, with D unclear. Looked up from germline, CDR1 is GTSNPN and CDR2 is SVGIG (reference sequence). V lost 8 bases and J lost 2, with 13 bases in between. This CDR3 spans 12 amino acids. The CDR3 DNA sequence: TGTGCCCTCGCCGTCGATCCCTACGAGCAGTACTTC. Its protein is CALAVDPYEQYF.

As to this clone: Additional DNA sequences in this sample encode the identical CDR3. The rearrangement links TRBV5-6 to TRBJ1-2; unclear D gene. Looked up from germline, CDR1 is SGHDT and CDR2 is YYEEEE. V dropped 4 bases and J dropped 3 bases, with 4 bases sitting between them. This CDR3 comprises 11 residues. The CDR3 loop reads CASSLDYGYTF. The DNA for the CDR3 is TGTGCCAGCAGCCTGGACTATGGCTACACCTTC. The complete variable domain, with remaining parts taken from reference TRBV5-6 and TRBJ1-2, reads DAGVTQSPTHLIKTRGQQVTLRCSPKSGHDTVSWYQQALGQGPQFIFQYYEEEERQRGNFPDRFSGHQFPNYSSELNVNALLLGDSALYLCASSLDYGYTFGSGTRLTVV.

This clone came up a few times. This chain links TRBV4-1 with TRBJ1-5; 7 nucleotides agree with TRBD1. CDR1 and CDR2 from the germline V gene are MGHRA and YSYEKL. The CDR3 contains 15 residues. Trimming cost V 3 bases and J 5 bases; bases outside gene matches: 7. CDR3 DNA: TGCGCCAGCAGCCAGGGGGACAGTGCCTATCAGCCCCAGCATTTT. Translating gives CASSQGDSAYQPQHF.

The chain uses TRBV29-1 and TRBJ1-3; D is undetermined. The CDR3 loop spans 14 amino acids. Deletions cut 3 bases from V and 4 bases from J, with 13 bases between. From germline, CDR1 is SQVTM and CDR2 ANQGSEA. The CDR3 region has the DNA TGCAGCGTTGAGTCGGGAGGTTACGGAAACACCATATATTTT. The encoded protein is CSVESGGYGNTIYF.